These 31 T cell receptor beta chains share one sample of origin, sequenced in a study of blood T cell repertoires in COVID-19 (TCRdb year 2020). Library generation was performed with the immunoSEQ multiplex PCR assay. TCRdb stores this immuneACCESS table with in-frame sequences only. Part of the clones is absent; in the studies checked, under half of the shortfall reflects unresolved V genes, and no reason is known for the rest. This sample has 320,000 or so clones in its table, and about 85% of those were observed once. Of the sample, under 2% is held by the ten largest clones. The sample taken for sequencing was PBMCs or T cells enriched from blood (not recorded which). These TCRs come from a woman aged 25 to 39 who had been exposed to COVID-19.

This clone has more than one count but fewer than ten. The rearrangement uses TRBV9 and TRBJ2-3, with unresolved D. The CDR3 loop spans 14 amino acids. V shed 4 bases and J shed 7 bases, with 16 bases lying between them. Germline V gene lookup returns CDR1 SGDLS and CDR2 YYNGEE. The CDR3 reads CASSSSTQINTQYF. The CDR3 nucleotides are TGTGCCAGCAGCTCCAGTACCCAAATTAATACGCAGTATTTT.

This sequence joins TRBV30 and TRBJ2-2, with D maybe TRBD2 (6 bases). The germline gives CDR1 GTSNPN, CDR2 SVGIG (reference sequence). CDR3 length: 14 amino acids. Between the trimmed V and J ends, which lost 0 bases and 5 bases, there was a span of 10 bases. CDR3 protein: CAWSVLASTGELFF. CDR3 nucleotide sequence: TGTGCCTGGAGTGTGCTAGCGTCTACCGGGGAGCTGTTTTTT. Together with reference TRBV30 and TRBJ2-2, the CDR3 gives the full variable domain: SQTIHQWPATLVQPVGSPLSLECTVEGTSNPNLYWYRQAAGRGLQLLFYSVGIGQISSEVPQNLSASRPQDRQFILSSKKLLLSDSGFYLCAWSVLASTGELFFGEGSRLTVL.

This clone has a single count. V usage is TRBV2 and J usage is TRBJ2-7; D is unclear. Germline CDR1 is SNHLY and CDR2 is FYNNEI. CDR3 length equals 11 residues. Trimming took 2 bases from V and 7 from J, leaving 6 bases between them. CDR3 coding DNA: TGTGCCAGCAGTGAATTCCGGGAGCAGTACTTC. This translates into CASSEFREQYF. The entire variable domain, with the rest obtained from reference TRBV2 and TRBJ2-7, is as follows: EPEVTQTPSHQVTQMGQEVILRCVPISNHLYFYWYRQILGQKVEFLVSFYNNEISEKSEIFDDQFSVERPDGSNFTLKIRSTKLEDSAMYFCASSEFREQYFGPGTRLTVT.

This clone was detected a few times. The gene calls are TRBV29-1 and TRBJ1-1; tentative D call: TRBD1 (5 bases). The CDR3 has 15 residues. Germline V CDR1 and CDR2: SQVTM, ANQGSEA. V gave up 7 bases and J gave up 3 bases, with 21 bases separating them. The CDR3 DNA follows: TGCAGCGGCCATAGGGATGGGGCAGGGCACACTGAAGCTTTCTTT. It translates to CSGHRDGAGHTEAFF.

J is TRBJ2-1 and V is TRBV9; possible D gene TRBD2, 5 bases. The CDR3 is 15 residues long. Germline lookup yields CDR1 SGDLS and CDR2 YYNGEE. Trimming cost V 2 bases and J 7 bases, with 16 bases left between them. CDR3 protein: CASSVTLPGKNEQFF. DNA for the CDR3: TGTGCCAGCAGCGTTACCCTTCCCGGGAAGAATGAGCAGTTCTTC.

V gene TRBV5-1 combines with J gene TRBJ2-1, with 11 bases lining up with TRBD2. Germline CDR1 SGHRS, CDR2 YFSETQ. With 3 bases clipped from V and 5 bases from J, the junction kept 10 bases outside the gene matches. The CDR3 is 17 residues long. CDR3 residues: CASSYRGSGGAHNEQFF. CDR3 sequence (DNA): TGCGCCAGCAGCTACCGCGGTAGCGGGGGGGCCCACAATGAGCAGTTCTTC.

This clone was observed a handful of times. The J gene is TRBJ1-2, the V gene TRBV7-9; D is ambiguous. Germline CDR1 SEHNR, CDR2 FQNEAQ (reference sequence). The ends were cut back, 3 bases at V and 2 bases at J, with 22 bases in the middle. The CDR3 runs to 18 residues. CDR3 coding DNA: TGTGCCAGCAGCTTTAAAGCGGGAAAAGGCCTTTCCAACTATGGCTACACCTTC. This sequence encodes CASSFKAGKGLSNYGYTF.

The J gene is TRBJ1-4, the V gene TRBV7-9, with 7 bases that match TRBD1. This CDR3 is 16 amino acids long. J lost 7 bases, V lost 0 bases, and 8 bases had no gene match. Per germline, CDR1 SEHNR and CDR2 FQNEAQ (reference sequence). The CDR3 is CASSLAVGAGGEKLFF. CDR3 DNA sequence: TGTGCCAGCAGCTTAGCCGTGGGGGCAGGGGGTGAAAAACTGTTTTTT.

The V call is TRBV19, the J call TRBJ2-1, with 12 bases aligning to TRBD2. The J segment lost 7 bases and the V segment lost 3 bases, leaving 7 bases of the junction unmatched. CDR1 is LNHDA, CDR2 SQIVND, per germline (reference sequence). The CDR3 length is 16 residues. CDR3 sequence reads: CASSIAASGRGNEQFF. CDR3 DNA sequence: TGTGCCAGTAGTATCGCCGCTAGCGGGAGGGGGAATGAGCAGTTCTTC.

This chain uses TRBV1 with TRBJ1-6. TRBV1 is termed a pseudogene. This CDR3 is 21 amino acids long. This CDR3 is CTSSQDQDWWIFESYNSPLHF. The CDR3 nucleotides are TGCACCAGCAGCCAAGATCAGGACTGGTGGATTTTCGAGTCCTATAATTCACCCCTCCACTTT.

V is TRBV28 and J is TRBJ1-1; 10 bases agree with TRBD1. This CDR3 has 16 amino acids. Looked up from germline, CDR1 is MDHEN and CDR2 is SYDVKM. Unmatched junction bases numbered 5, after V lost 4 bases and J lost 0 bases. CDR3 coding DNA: TGTGCCAGCAGTTCACCGGGACAGGGGTTGAACACTGAAGCTTTCTTT. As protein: CASSSPGQGLNTEAFF. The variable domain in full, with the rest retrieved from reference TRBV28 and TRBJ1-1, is DVKVTQSSRYLVKRTGEKVFLECVQDMDHENMFWYRQDPGLGLRLIYFSYDVKMKEKGDIPEGYSVSREKKERFSLILESASTNQTSMYLCASSSPGQGLNTEAFFGQGTRLTVV.

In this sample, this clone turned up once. The CDR3 protein is CAISYRDTGELFF. The CDR3 nucleotides read TGTGCCATTAGTTACAGGGACACCGGGGAGCTGTTTTTT. The chain combines TRBV10-3 with TRBJ2-2; tentative D call: TRBD1 (6 bases). CDR1 ENHRY and CDR2 SYGVKD come from the germline V gene. V was cut by 9 bases and J by 3 bases, with 11 bases left in between. CDR3 length: 13 amino acids.

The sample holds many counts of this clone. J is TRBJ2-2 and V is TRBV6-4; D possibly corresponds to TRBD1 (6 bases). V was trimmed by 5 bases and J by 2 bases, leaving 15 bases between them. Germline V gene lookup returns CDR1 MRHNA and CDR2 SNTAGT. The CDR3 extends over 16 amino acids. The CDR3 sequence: CASSRTRTANTGELFF. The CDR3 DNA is TGTGCCAGCAGTCGGACCAGGACAGCAAACACCGGGGAGCTGTTTTTT.

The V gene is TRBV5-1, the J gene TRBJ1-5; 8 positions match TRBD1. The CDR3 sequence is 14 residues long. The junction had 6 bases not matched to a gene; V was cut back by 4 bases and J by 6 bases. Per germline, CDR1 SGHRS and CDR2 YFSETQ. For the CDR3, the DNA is TGCGCCAGCAGCCCAGGACAGGGAAGTCAGCCCCAGCATTTT. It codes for CASSPGQGSQPQHF.

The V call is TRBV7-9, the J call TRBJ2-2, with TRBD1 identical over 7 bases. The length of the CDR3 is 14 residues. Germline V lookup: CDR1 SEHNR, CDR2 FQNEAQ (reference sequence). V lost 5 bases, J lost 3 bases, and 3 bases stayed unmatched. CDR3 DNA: TGTGCCAGCAGCCTGGGACAGCACACCGGGGAGCTGTTTTTT. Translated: CASSLGQHTGELFF. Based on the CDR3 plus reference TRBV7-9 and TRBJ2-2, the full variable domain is DTGVSQNPRHKITKRGQNVTFRCDPISEHNRLYWYRQTLGQGPEFLTYFQNEAQLEKSRLLSDRFSAERPKGSFSTLEIQRTEQGDSAMYLCASSLGQHTGELFFGEGSRLTVL.

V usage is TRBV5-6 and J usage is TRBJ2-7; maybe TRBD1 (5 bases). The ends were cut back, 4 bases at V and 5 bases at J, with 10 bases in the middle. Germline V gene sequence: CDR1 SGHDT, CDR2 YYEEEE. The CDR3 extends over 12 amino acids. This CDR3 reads CASSRIRDEQYF. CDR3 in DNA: TGTGCCAGCAGCCGTATCAGGGACGAGCAGTACTTC.

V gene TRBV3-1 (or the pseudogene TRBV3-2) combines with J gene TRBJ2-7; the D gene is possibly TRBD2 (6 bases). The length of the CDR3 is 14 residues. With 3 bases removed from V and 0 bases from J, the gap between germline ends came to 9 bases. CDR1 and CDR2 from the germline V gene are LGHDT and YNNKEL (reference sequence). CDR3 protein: CASSQGGPSYEQYF. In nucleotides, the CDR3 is TGTGCCAGCAGCCAGGGAGGACCCTCCTACGAGCAGTACTTC.

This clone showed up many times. This chain's CDR3 is CSASATAGRPQHF. The CDR3 nucleotides read TGCAGTGCTAGTGCAACGGCGGGCCGGCCCCAGCATTTT. The chain couples TRBV20-1 to TRBJ1-5; D not resolved. From germline, CDR1 is DFQATT and CDR2 SNEGSKA (reference sequence). V gave up 3 bases and J gave up 9 bases, with 15 bases separating them. The CDR3 has 13 amino acids.

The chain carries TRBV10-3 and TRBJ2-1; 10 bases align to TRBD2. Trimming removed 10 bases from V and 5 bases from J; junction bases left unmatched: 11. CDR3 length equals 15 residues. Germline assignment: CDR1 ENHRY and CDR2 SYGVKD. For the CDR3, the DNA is TGTGCCACCAAGGAGACTAGCGGGCCACACAATGAGCAGTTCTTC. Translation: CATKETSGPHNEQFF.

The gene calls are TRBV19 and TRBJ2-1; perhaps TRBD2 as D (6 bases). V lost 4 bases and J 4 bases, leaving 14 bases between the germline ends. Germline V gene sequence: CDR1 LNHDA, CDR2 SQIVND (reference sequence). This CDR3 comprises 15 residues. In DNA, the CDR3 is TGTGCCAGTAGTACCGTAGCGGCCATATACAATGAGCAGTTCTTC. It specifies CASSTVAAIYNEQFF.

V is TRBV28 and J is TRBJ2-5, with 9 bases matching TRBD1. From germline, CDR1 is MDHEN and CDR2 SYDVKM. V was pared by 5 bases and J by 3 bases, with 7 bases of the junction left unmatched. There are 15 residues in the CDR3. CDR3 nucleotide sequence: TGTGCCAGCAGTGAGGGGACAGGGTTAGAAGAGACCCAGTACTTC. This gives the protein CASSEGTGLEETQYF.

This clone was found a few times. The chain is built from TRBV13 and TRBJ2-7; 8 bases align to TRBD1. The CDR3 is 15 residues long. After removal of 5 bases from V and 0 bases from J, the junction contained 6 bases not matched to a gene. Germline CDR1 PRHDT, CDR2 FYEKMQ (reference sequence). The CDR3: CASSPGTGVSYEQYF. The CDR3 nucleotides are TGTGCCAGCAGCCCTGGGACAGGAGTCTCCTACGAGCAGTACTTC. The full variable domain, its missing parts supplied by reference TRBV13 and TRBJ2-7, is AAGVIQSPRHLIKEKRETATLKCYPIPRHDTVYWYQQGPGQDPQFLISFYEKMQSDKGSIPDRFSAQQFSDYHSELNMSSLELGDSALYFCASSPGTGVSYEQYFGPGTRLTVT.

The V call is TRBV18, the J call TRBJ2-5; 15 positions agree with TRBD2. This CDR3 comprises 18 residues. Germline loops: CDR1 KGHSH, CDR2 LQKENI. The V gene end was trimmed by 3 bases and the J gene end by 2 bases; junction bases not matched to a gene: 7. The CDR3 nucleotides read TGTGCCAGCTCACCCCCGGGACTAGCGGGGGGTATACAAGAGACCCAGTACTTC. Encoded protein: CASSPPGLAGGIQETQYF.

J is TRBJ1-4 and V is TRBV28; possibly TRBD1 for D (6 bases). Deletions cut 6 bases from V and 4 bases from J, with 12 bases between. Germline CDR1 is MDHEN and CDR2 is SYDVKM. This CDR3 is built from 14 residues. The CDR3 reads CASRPQGVNEKLFF. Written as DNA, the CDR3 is TGTGCCAGCAGGCCACAGGGAGTTAATGAAAAACTGTTTTTT.

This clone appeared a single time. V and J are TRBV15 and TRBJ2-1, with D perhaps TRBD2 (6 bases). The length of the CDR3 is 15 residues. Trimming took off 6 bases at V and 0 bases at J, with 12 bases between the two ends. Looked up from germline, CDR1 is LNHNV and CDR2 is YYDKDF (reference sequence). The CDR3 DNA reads TGTGCCACCAGTGCTGGGGGGAGCTCCTACAATGAGCAGTTCTTC. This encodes CATSAGGSSYNEQFF.

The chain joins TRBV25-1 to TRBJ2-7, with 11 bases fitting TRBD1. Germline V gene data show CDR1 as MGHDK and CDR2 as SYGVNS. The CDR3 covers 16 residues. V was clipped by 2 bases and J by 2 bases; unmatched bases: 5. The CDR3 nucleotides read TGTGCCAGCAGTGAACCGGGACAGGGGGATCCCTACGAGCAGTACTTC. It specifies CASSEPGQGDPYEQYF.

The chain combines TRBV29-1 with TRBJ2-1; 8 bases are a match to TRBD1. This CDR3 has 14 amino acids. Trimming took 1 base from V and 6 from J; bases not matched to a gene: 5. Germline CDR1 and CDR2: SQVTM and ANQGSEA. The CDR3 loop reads CSVEGTGNFNEQFF. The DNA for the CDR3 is TGCAGCGTTGAAGGGACAGGGAACTTCAATGAGCAGTTCTTC.

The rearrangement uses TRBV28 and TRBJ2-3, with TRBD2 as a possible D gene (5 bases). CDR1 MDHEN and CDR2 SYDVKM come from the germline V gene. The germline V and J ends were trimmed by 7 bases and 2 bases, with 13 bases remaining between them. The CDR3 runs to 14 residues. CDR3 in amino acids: CASIGVPATDTQYF. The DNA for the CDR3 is TGTGCCAGCATCGGGGTTCCGGCCACAGATACGCAGTATTTT.

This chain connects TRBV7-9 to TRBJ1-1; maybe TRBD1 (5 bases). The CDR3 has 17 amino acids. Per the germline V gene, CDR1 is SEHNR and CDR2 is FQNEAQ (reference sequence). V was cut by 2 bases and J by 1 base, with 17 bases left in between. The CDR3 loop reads CASSLSIIGEPNTEAFF. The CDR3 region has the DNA TGTGCCAGCAGCTTAAGTATAATAGGGGAACCGAACACTGAAGCTTTCTTT.

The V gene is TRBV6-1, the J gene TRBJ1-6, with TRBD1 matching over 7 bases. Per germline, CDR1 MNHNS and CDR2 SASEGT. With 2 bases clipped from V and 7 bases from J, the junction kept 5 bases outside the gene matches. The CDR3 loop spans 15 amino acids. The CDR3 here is CASSERARGNSPLHF. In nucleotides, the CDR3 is TGTGCCAGCAGTGAACGGGCCAGGGGGAATTCACCCCTCCACTTT.

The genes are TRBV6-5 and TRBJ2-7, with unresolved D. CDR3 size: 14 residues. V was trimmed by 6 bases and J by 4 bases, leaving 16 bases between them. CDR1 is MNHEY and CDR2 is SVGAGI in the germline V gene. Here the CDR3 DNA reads TGTGCCAGCAGCCCCGGGTTTAGCAGTTACGAGCAGTACTTC. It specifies CASSPGFSSYEQYF.